This TCR beta chain derives from a study of blood T cell repertoires in COVID-19. In regard to this clone: At one boundary the junction diverges from the germline segment, which might be a read error.

This CDR3 is 15 amino acids long. CDR1 is SGHAT, CDR2 FQNNGV, per germline. Exposed participants came across a COVID-19 case within 2 weeks before study entry. Clones were read by immunoSEQ multiplex PCR, and TCRdb kept only the in-frame ones, dropping some. The data contain some 190,000 clones, roughly 89% of them singletons. Sequences were obtained from PBMCs or T cells enriched from blood (not recorded which). The TCR was taken from a woman aged 25 to 39 who had been exposed to COVID-19. The rearrangement links TRBV11-2 to TRBJ1-5, with D maybe TRBD1 (5 bases). CDR3 protein: CASSLGVGGNPPQHF. CDR3 DNA sequence: TGTGCCAGCAGCTTAGGCGTTGGGGGGAATCCGCCCCAGCATTTT.